One and the same sample provided the 24 T cell receptor beta chains below, sequenced in a study of read filtering for tumor transcriptome and immune sequencing. Molecular barcoded adaptors covering alpha/delta and beta/gamma chains were used on roughly 400 ng RNA. TCRdb independently ran MiXCR on the reads; one entry per CDR3 protein. The sample holds approximately 62,000 distinct CDR3 sequences, roughly a fifth seen once. Sequencing was carried out using a population of CD138-negative cells sorted from bone marrow. The source is a donor older than 35 with multiple myeloma.

This clonotype has a count of ten or more. V usage is TRBV4-1 and J usage is TRBJ2-1; 9 bases are a match to TRBD2. This CDR3 has 13 amino acids. The ends lost 5 bases at V and 7 bases at J; junction bases unmatched: 3. Germline values: CDR1 MGHRA, CDR2 YSYEKL. The CDR3 loop reads CASSFLAGNEQFF. The CDR3 coding sequence is TGCGCCAGCAGCTTTCTAGCGGGAAATGAGCAGTTCTTC.

For this clonotype: Given the absence of the conserved phenylalanine or tryptophan at the CDR3 end, a read error is likely. The chain combines TRBV12-3 or TRBV12-4 with TRBJ2-3, with D unresolved. The length of the CDR3 is 14 residues. The CDR3 coding sequence is TGTGCCAGCAGTTCGGGCTGGCAGAAAGATAGGCAGTATTAT. Protein: CASSSGWQKDRQYY.

This clonotype was detected ten times or more. The chain combines TRBV5-1 with TRBJ2-2; 15 positions match TRBD2. Germline loops: CDR1 SGHRS, CDR2 YFSETQ. With 4 bases clipped from V and 3 bases from J, the junction kept 7 bases outside the gene matches. The CDR3 is 18 amino acids. DNA of the CDR3: TGCGCCAGCAGCCATAGGACTAGCGGGAGGGCGGACACCGGGGAGCTGTTTTTT. This sequence encodes CASSHRTSGRADTGELFF.

This clonotype was observed at least ten times. The chain recombines TRBV27 with TRBJ2-1; TRBD1 matches at 8 bases. The CDR3 sequence is 14 residues long. V gave up 5 bases and J gave up 7 bases; unmatched junction bases: 7. Germline values: CDR1 MNHEY, CDR2 SMNVEV (reference sequence). CDR3 region: CASSVLTGGNEQFF. CDR3 DNA: TGTGCCAGCAGTGTACTAACAGGGGGTAATGAGCAGTTCTTC.

The gene calls are TRBV9 and TRBJ2-3, with 7 bases fitting TRBD2. The CDR3 covers 16 residues. From germline, CDR1 is SGDLS and CDR2 YYNGEE. V dropped 0 bases and J dropped 0; count of bases not matched to a gene: 4. The CDR3 here is CASSVASGDSTDTQYF. For the CDR3, the DNA is TGTGCCAGCAGCGTAGCTAGCGGCGATAGCACAGATACGCAGTATTTT.

This clonotype was seen ten or more times. The chain combines TRBV12-3 or TRBV12-4 with TRBJ2-5; TRBD2 agrees at 8 bases. With V trimmed by 6 bases and J by 2 bases, 2 bases remained unmatched. There are 13 residues in the CDR3. The CDR3 nucleotides read TGTGCCAGCAGAACTAGCGGACAAGAGACCCAGTACTTC. It encodes CASRTSGQETQYF.

This clonotype was counted between two and nine times. This chain connects TRBV6-6 to TRBJ2-4; D is perhaps TRBD2 (6 bases). The CDR3 spans 13 residues. Trimming cost V 2 bases and J 9 bases, with 11 bases left between them. The germline gives CDR1 MNHNY, CDR2 SVGAGI (reference sequence). This CDR3 reads CASSYRDSGIQYF. Here the CDR3 DNA reads TGTGCCAGCAGTTACCGGGACTCCGGCATTCAGTACTTC.

This clonotype was detected ten times or more. This sequence joins TRBV20-1 and TRBJ2-7; the match to TRBD2 covers 8 bases. With V trimmed by 0 bases and J by 4 bases, 8 bases remained unmatched. CDR3 length: 15 amino acids. Germline assignment: CDR1 DFQATT and CDR2 SNEGSKA (reference sequence). CDR3 nucleotides: TGCAGTGCTAGAGAGCTTGCGGGAGGAGGGTACGAGCAGTACTTC. This codes for CSARELAGGGYEQYF.

This clonotype is medium-sized. The chain is built from TRBV29-1 and TRBJ2-1; 8 bases match TRBD2. The ends lost 0 bases at V and 0 bases at J; junction bases unmatched: 4. The CDR3 runs to 16 residues. Germline CDR1 is SQVTM and CDR2 is ANQGSEA. The CDR3, as DNA: TGCAGCGTTGAAGATCTGGCGGGAGGCTCCTACAATGAGCAGTTCTTC. Its protein product is CSVEDLAGGSYNEQFF.

In regard to this clonotype: This likely stems from a read error, as it lies one base from a far larger clone. The V and J genes are TRBV29-1 and TRBJ1-6; the D gene is possibly TRBD1 (6 bases). The end of the DNA fits TRBJ1-1 better, so the J call may be wrong. Germline V gives CDR1 SQVTM, CDR2 ANQGSEA. The CDR3 spans 14 residues. The CDR3 DNA is TGCAGCGCGAGGGGGGGCTCAGGGAGGACTGAAGCTTTCTTT. As protein: CSARGGSGRTEAFF.

This clonotype was detected many times. This chain links TRBV5-1 with TRBJ2-5; 13 positions agree with TRBD2. V trimming: 0 bases; J trimming: 4 bases; junction bases outside the gene matches: 6. CDR3 length: 17 residues. Germline CDR1 SGHRS, CDR2 YFSETQ. Here the CDR3 DNA reads TGCGCCAGCAGCTTGGCCCCGGGACTAGCGGGGCGAGAGACCCAGTACTTC. Translating it yields CASSLAPGLAGRETQYF.

This clonotype occurred many times. This chain joins TRBV7-8 and TRBJ2-3; perhaps TRBD1 as D (5 bases). Germline CDR1 and CDR2: SGHVS and FQNEAQ. Deletions cut 7 bases from V and 2 bases from J, with 10 bases between. The CDR3 is 13 residues long. The CDR3 sequence: CASNRINTDTQYF. CDR3 nucleotides: TGTGCCAGCAACAGGATTAACACAGATACGCAGTATTTT.

Ten or more counts support this clonotype. V gene TRBV28 combines with J gene TRBJ2-1, with 9 bases matching TRBD2. Trimming cost V 1 base and J 8 bases; bases outside gene matches: 6. There are 15 residues in the CDR3. Germline lookup yields CDR1 MDHEN and CDR2 SYDVKM. The CDR3 DNA follows: TGTGCCAGCAGTTTATCGCGGGAGGGCCTCGATGAGCAGTTCTTC. Its translation is CASSLSREGLDEQFF.

The gene calls are TRBV6-5 and TRBJ1-1, with unresolved D. The V end lost 0 bases, the J end lost 0 bases, and 8 bases lay between the germline ends. The germline gives CDR1 MNHEY, CDR2 SVGAGI. The CDR3 is made up of 15 amino acids. The CDR3 DNA reads as TGTGCCAGCAGTTACTCGAGAGGGATGAACACTGAAGCTTTCTTT. Translating gives CASSYSRGMNTEAFF.

This clonotype was seen repeatedly, ten times or more. The chain carries TRBV7-3 and TRBJ2-3; D not certain. The CDR3 loop spans 14 amino acids. V was trimmed by 5 bases and J by 2 bases, leaving 11 bases between them. Per the germline V gene, CDR1 is SGHTA and CDR2 is FQGTGA. The CDR3 reads CASSPNTYTDTQYF. The CDR3 coding sequence is TGTGCCAGCAGCCCCAACACCTACACAGATACGCAGTATTTT.

This clonotype appeared a few times. The chain is built from TRBV12-3 or TRBV12-4 and TRBJ1-2, with 8 bases lining up with TRBD1. This CDR3 contains 14 residues. V dropped 5 bases and J dropped 6; count of bases not matched to a gene: 8. The CDR3: CASSPRGQGHGYTF. The DNA for the CDR3 is TGTGCCAGCAGTCCTAGAGGACAGGGACATGGCTACACCTTC.

This sequence joins TRBV6-6 and TRBJ1-1; D is unclear. The length of the CDR3 is 16 residues. Germline values: CDR1 MNHNY, CDR2 SVGAGI (reference sequence). The V and J ends lost 6 bases and 0 bases respectively, with 17 bases between them. The CDR3 nucleotides read TGTGCCAGCAGGCGGCCGACTGGAGGGCTGAACACTGAAGCTTTCTTT. This gives the protein CASRRPTGGLNTEAFF.

On this clonotype: This may arise from a read error, as a much more abundant clone is one base away. The chain employs TRBV7-9 and TRBJ2-5; 8 bases align to TRBD1. Germline values: CDR1 SEHNR, CDR2 FQNEAQ (reference sequence). The CDR3 is 13 residues long. After removal of 5 bases from V and 6 bases from J, the junction contained 5 bases not matched to a gene. CDR3 coding DNA: TGTGCCAGCAGCACCCAGGGGGCAAAGACCCAGTACTTC. Protein product: CASSTQGAKTQYF.

The chain couples TRBV9 to TRBJ2-3; the D gene is possibly TRBD2 (7 bases). The CDR3 covers 16 residues. Germline V gene data show CDR1 as SGDLS and CDR2 as YYNGEE. V dropped 0 bases and J dropped 2 bases, with 13 bases sitting between them. CDR3 sequence (DNA): TGTGCCAGCAGCGTAGAAGGGGGAGGGCACACAGATACGCAGTATTTT. Amino acids: CASSVEGGGHTDTQYF.

This clonotype was seen repeatedly, ten times or more. Here the CDR3 DNA reads TGTGCCAGCAGTTTATTCCCCCCGACAGGGGGGACTTTCGAGGATGGCTACACCTTC. As protein: CASSLFPPTGGTFEDGYTF. This rearrangement joins TRBV28 to TRBJ1-2; 9 nucleotides line up with TRBD1. V dropped 1 base and J dropped 6; count of bases not matched to a gene: 18. Germline assignment: CDR1 MDHEN and CDR2 SYDVKM. CDR3 size: 19 residues.

This clonotype appeared many times. The V call is TRBV12-3 or TRBV12-4, the J call TRBJ1-2; tentative D call: TRBD1 (5 bases). Trimming stripped 5 bases from V and 5 bases from J, with 15 bases between. The length of the CDR3 is 14 residues. The CDR3 nucleotides are TGTGCCAGCAGTCCAGGGTCGGCGAGTTATGGCTACACCTTC. Translation: CASSPGSASYGYTF.

This clonotype has more than one count but fewer than ten. The chain recombines TRBV5-6 with TRBJ1-5; TRBD1 is a possible D gene (5 bases). The germline CDR1 and CDR2 sequences are SGHDT and YYEEEE. V dropped 4 bases and J dropped 1 base, with 6 bases sitting between them. The CDR3 runs 13 residues. The CDR3 loop is CASSRQSNQPQHF. In DNA form, the CDR3 reads TGTGCCAGCAGCCGACAGAGCAATCAGCCCCAGCATTTT.

This clonotype was counted many times. The chain links TRBV7-2 to TRBJ2-3, with 9 bases identical to TRBD2. J was trimmed by 3 bases and V by 5 bases; bases with no gene match: 12. The germline V gene encodes CDR1 SGHTA and CDR2 FQGNSA. The CDR3 has 17 amino acids. The CDR3 region has the DNA TGTGCCAGCAGCCGGTTAAGGCGGGGGGGAGCGACAGATACGCAGTATTTT. Translated: CASSRLRRGGATDTQYF.

This clonotype ranks as medium-sized. The genes are TRBV4-1 and TRBJ1-1; D is unresolved. Trimming cost V 0 bases and J 1 base, with 12 bases left between them. CDR3 size: 16 residues. CDR1 is MGHRA and CDR2 is YSYEKL in the germline V gene. CDR3 sequence (DNA): TGCGCCAGCAGCCAAGATAGGTCGGTCTGGAACACTGAAGCTTTCTTT. It codes for CASSQDRSVWNTEAFF.